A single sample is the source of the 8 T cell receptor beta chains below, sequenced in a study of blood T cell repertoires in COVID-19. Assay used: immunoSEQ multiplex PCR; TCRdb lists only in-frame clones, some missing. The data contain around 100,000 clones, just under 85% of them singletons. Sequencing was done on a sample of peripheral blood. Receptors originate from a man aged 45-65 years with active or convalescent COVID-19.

CDR3 sequence reads: CAWSVAGDLQETQYF. CDR3 bases: TGTGCCTGGAGTGTAGCGGGGGACCTACAAGAGACCCAGTACTTC. The chain employs TRBV30 and TRBJ2-5, with 8 nucleotides matching TRBD2. V lost 0 bases and J lost 2; bases outside the gene matches: 5. Germline loops: CDR1 GTSNPN, CDR2 SVGIG (reference sequence). CDR3 size: 15 residues.

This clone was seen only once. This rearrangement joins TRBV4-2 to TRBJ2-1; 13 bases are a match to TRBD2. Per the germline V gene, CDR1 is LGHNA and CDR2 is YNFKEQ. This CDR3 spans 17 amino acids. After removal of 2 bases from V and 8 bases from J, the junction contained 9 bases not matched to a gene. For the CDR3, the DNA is TGTGCCAGCAGCCAAACTCCGACTAGCGGGGGGTGGGATGAGCAGTTCTTC. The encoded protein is CASSQTPTSGGWDEQFF.

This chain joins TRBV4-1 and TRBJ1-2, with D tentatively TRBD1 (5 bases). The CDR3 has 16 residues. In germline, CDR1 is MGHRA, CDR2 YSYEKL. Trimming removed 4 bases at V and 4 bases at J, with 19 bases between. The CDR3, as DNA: TGCGCCAGCAGCCTGTCAGGGCGTGGGGCCAGCTATGGCTACACCTTC. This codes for CASSLSGRGASYGYTF.

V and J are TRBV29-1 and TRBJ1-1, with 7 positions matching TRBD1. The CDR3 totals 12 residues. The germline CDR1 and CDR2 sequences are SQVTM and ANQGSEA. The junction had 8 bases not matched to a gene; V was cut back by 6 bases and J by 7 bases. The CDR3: CSVADRRYEAFF. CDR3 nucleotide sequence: TGCAGCGTAGCGGACAGGCGGTATGAAGCTTTCTTT.

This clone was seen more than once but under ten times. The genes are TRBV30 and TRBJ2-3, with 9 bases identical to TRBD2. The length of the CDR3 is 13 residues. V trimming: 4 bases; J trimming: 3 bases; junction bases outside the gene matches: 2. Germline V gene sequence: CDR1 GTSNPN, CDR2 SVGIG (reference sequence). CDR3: CAWTSGTTDTQYF. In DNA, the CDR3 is TGTGCCTGGACTAGCGGGACTACAGATACGCAGTATTTT.

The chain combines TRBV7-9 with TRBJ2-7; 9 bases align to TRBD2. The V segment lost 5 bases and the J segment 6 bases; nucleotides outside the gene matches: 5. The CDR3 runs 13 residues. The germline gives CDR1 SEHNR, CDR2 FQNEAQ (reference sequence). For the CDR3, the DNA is TGTGCCAGCAGCACCCTAGCGGGAAGCGAGCAGTACTTC. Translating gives CASSTLAGSEQYF.

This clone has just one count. CDR3 in amino acids: CASSPSPGQGAGRSYNEQFF. DNA for the CDR3: TGTGCCAGCAGTCCCTCCCCGGGACAGGGGGCGGGAAGGTCCTACAATGAGCAGTTCTTC. V gene TRBV28 combines with J gene TRBJ2-1; 12 bases agree with TRBD1. Germline loops: CDR1 MDHEN, CDR2 SYDVKM. This CDR3 has 20 amino acids. J was trimmed by 1 base and V by 5 bases; bases with no gene match: 15.

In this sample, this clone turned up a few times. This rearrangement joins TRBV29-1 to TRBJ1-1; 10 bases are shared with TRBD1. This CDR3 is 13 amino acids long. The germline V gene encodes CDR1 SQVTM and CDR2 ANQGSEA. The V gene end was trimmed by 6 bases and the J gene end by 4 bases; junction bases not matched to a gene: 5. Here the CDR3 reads CSVGDRGITEAFF. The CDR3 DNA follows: TGCAGCGTAGGGGACAGGGGAATCACTGAAGCTTTCTTT.